This T cell receptor (beta chain) derives from a study of vaccination effects on CD4 cells after COVID-19. Trimming left V 5 bases short and J 0 bases short, with 7 bases between. The CDR3 loop spans 13 amino acids. Germline V gene sequence: CDR1 SNHLY, CDR2 FYNNEI. After expansion with viral peptide pools in the ViraFEST assay, antigen-specific CD4+ T cells were sequenced. Following a roughly 9-day culture, CD4+ T cells were purified. Each person got two doses of an mRNA SARS-CoV-2 vaccine, BNT162b2 or mRNA-1273. Nucleocapsid antibodies were negative in the vaccine recipients, who had never had SARS-CoV-2 infection. Half of the medium was exchanged for IL-2 medium on both days 3 and 7. This clone turned up a few times. Its cognate antigen is unknown. Clones were sequenced by immunoSEQ multiplex PCR, and TCRdb holds only the in-frame ones, with some missing. The sample holds 22,000 or so clones, 65% to 85% seen once.

The source of this sequence is a human donor who received a COVID-19 vaccine. The chain combines TRBV2 with TRBJ1-1; D is perhaps TRBD1 (5 bases). The source was CD4+ T cells from PBMCs cultured with HCoV-229E spike peptides, collected after COVID-19 vaccination. CDR3: CASSPGLNTEAFF. The CDR3 DNA reads as TGTGCCAGCAGTCCGGGGCTGAACACTGAAGCTTTCTTT.